This TCR beta chain was sequenced for a study of OX40 agonist ivuxolimab in advanced cancers. Whole-study context: Dose-escalation patients were diagnosed with hepatocellular carcinoma, melanoma, renal cell cancer or head and neck cancer.

In its sample, this clone was seen a few times. Its antigen is not identified. Sequencing used immunoSEQ multiplex PCR; TCRdb keeps in-frame clones, though not all of them. The sample has some 97,000 clones, around 90% seen once. Whole-study results and caveats: Partial responders at 0.1-3.0 mg/kg showed near-lowest clonal expansion.

The CDR3 has 14 amino acids. V shed 0 bases and J shed 1 base, with 3 bases lying between them. Germline V gene lookup returns CDR1 SGHDN and CDR2 FVKESK. The origin of this receptor is an adult with an advanced solid tumor such as melanoma, head and neck, liver or kidney cancer. The specimen was CD4+ or CD8+ T cells sorted from blood, collected in a trial of the OX40 agonist ivuxolimab. The gene calls are TRBV14 and TRBJ2-2, with no clear D. The CDR3 is CASSQEMNTGELFF. In DNA, the CDR3 is TGTGCCAGCAGCCAAGAGATGAACACCGGGGAGCTGTTTTTT.